What follows are 24 T cell receptor beta chains derived from one specimen sequenced in a study of blood T cell repertoires in COVID-19. Generated by immunoSEQ multiplex PCR, the TCRdb table keeps only in-frame clones and is missing some. Of about 220,000 clones in the sample, about 78% are singletons; the top ten hold 5.5% to 8.5%. Sequenced sample: peripheral blood. These receptors were obtained from a woman between 70 and 85 years old with acute or convalescent COVID-19.

In its sample, this clone was seen a few times. V and J are TRBV6-5 and TRBJ2-2, with 7 bases fitting TRBD1. The CDR3 has 15 amino acids. The J segment lost 6 bases and the V segment lost 7 bases, leaving 11 bases of the junction unmatched. CDR1 is MNHEY and CDR2 is SVGAGI in the germline V gene. The CDR3 nucleotides are TGTGCCAGCAACTTAGAGGGGGCGAGGGCCGGGGAGCTGTTTTTT. The encoded protein is CASNLEGARAGELFF.

This clone has a single count. V usage is TRBV7-6 and J usage is TRBJ1-1, with TRBD1 matching 8 bases. Germline CDR1 SGHVS, CDR2 FNYEAQ. This CDR3 comprises 13 residues. Losses at the gene ends were 4 bases for V and 10 bases for J; bases not matched to a gene: 8. The CDR3 here is CASSSTQGARAFF. CDR3 sequence (DNA): TGTGCCAGCAGCTCCACCCAGGGGGCCCGAGCTTTCTTT.

The chain carries TRBV24-1 and TRBJ1-1; D is possibly TRBD1 (6 bases). Per germline, CDR1 KGHDR and CDR2 SFDVKD. The germline V and J ends were trimmed by 10 bases and 2 bases, with 13 bases remaining between them. The CDR3 is made up of 13 amino acids. In DNA, the CDR3 is TGTGCCACGGATACAGGGTCCAACACTGAAGCTTTCTTT. Translating it yields CATDTGSNTEAFF.

The rearrangement links TRBV2 to TRBJ2-1; TRBD1 matches 8 bases. This CDR3 comprises 15 residues. Germline V gives CDR1 SNHLY, CDR2 FYNNEI. J was trimmed by 1 base and V by 4 bases; bases with no gene match: 3. CDR3 protein: CASSGTGWSYNEQFF. In DNA, the CDR3 is TGTGCCAGCAGTGGGACAGGGTGGTCCTACAATGAGCAGTTCTTC.

The V gene is TRBV5-1, the J gene TRBJ1-2; TRBD1 agrees at 7 bases. Trimming cost V 1 base and J 2 bases; bases outside gene matches: 5. Per germline, CDR1 SGHRS and CDR2 YFSETQ. CDR3 length equals 15 residues. The CDR3 spells CASSLTGDVNYGYTF. The CDR3 coding sequence is TGCGCCAGCAGCTTGACAGGGGACGTCAACTATGGCTACACCTTC.

The gene calls are TRBV9 and TRBJ2-1; TRBD2 matches at 9 bases. This CDR3 contains 16 residues. Unmatched junction bases numbered 7, after V lost 0 bases and J lost 6 bases. The germline CDR1 and CDR2 sequences are SGDLS and YYNGEE. The CDR3 nucleotides are TGTGCCAGCAGCGTAGCTGGGTTAGCGGGGGTCAATGAGCAGTTCTTC. Its protein product is CASSVAGLAGVNEQFF. Looking up the rest from reference TRBV9 and TRBJ2-1 gives the full variable domain: DSGVTQTPKHLITATGQRVTLRCSPRSGDLSVYWYQQSLDQGLQFLIQYYNGEERAKGNILERFSAQQFPDLHSELNLSSLELGDSALYFCASSVAGLAGVNEQFFGPGTRLTVL.

J is TRBJ1-1 and V is TRBV6-1; a possible D gene is TRBD1 (5 bases). Trimming pared 1 base from V and 10 bases from J, leaving 13 bases between. The CDR3 has 13 residues. Germline lookup yields CDR1 MNHNS and CDR2 SASEGT. CDR3 DNA: TGTGCCAGCAGTGAAGATAATTCGGGGGGAGCTTTCTTT. Translated, it gives CASSEDNSGGAFF.

The chain recombines TRBV4-1 with TRBJ2-1; 7 positions match TRBD2. This CDR3 spans 19 amino acids. V gave up 4 bases and J gave up 5 bases; unmatched junction bases: 20. Germline V gene sequence: CDR1 MGHRA, CDR2 YSYEKL. The CDR3 sequence: CASSPYKPGTNIENNEQFF. The CDR3 DNA is TGCGCCAGCAGCCCCTATAAGCCAGGGACTAATATCGAGAACAATGAGCAGTTCTTC.

In its sample, this clone was seen a few times. The chain couples TRBV11-1 to TRBJ2-5; D gene unclear. The V end was cut by 3 bases, the J end by 3 bases, with 8 bases between. This CDR3 is 13 amino acids long. Germline lookup yields CDR1 SGHAT and CDR2 FQDESV (reference sequence). CDR3 in DNA: TGTGCCAGCAGCTTTGTCGGTGAAGAGACCCAGTACTTC. Its translation is CASSFVGEETQYF.

J is TRBJ1-1 and V is TRBV18; D is perhaps TRBD1 (6 bases). Germline CDR1 is KGHSH and CDR2 is LQKENI. The CDR3 consists of 13 residues. Trimming pared 5 bases from V and 6 bases from J, leaving 13 bases between. CDR3 loop: CASSVQGSSEAFF. The CDR3 DNA is TGTGCCAGCTCAGTACAGGGTTCATCTGAAGCTTTCTTT.

The chain couples TRBV28 to TRBJ2-7; 8 bases agree with TRBD1. CDR1 and CDR2 (germline): MDHEN, SYDVKM. The CDR3 consists of 14 residues. V lost 9 bases to trimming and J lost 0 bases; unmatched junction nucleotides: 7. This CDR3 is CASHGQGISYEQYF. The DNA of the CDR3 is TGTGCCAGTCACGGACAGGGAATCTCCTACGAGCAGTACTTC.

This clone is medium-sized in the sample. This chain connects TRBV7-9 to TRBJ2-1, with 11 bases lining up with TRBD1. CDR1 and CDR2 (germline): SEHNR, FQNEAQ (reference sequence). CDR3 length: 16 residues. The trim removed 10 bases at V and 6 bases at J, leaving 14 bases unmatched. The CDR3 spells CATERAGQGESNEQFF. CDR3 nucleotides: TGTGCCACCGAACGAGCGGGACAGGGGGAATCCAATGAGCAGTTCTTC.

This clone was found a few times. V is TRBV6-5 and J is TRBJ2-2; TRBD2 might be the D (5 bases). Trimming took 2 bases from V and 2 from J, leaving 12 bases between them. Germline V gene lookup returns CDR1 MNHEY and CDR2 SVGAGI. The CDR3 length is 16 residues. The CDR3 DNA reads as TGTGCCAGCAGTTACGGGCAGCTAGCAAACACCGGGGAGCTGTTTTTT. It yields the protein CASSYGQLANTGELFF.

The rearrangement uses TRBV9 and TRBJ2-5; 8 positions agree with TRBD2. Germline values: CDR1 SGDLS, CDR2 YYNGEE. CDR3 length equals 16 residues. Trimming removed 1 base from V and 5 bases from J; junction bases left unmatched: 10. CDR3 sequence (DNA): TGTGCCAGCAGCGTATTAGGCGGGGGGACCATGGAGACCCAGTACTTC. Translating it yields CASSVLGGGTMETQYF.

The J gene is TRBJ2-3, the V gene TRBV18; D might be TRBD1 (5 bases). Germline loops: CDR1 KGHSH, CDR2 LQKENI. This CDR3 contains 15 residues. With 2 bases removed from V and 0 bases from J, the gap between germline ends came to 9 bases. DNA of the CDR3: TGTGCCAGCTCACCATCACAGGCTAGCACAGATACGCAGTATTTT. Translating gives CASSPSQASTDTQYF.

The chain links TRBV21-1 to TRBJ1-5; the table's D call, TRBD1, was not checked against the DNA. TRBV21-1 is a pseudogene segment. This CDR3 comprises 16 residues. The CDR3 reads CAPRDRDRAGDQPQHF. CDR3 nucleotide sequence: TGTGCCCCCCGGGACAGGGACCGCGCGGGCGATCAGCCCCAGCATTTT.

The CDR3 DNA reads TGCGCCAGCAGCCCCGGAAATGCGGTTACGGGAGAAGCTTTCTTT. Its translation is CASSPGNAVTGEAFF. The chain is built from TRBV5-1 and TRBJ1-1; D ambiguous. V was pared by 4 bases and J by 8 bases, with 21 bases between. Germline assignment: CDR1 SGHRS and CDR2 YFSETQ. The CDR3 covers 15 residues.

CDR3 in amino acids: CAWGKAVTGELFF. The CDR3, as DNA: TGTGCCTGGGGAAAAGCGGTGACCGGGGAGCTGTTTTTT. The rearrangement links TRBV30 to TRBJ2-2, with D maybe TRBD2 (5 bases). V dropped 5 bases and J dropped 5 bases, with 12 bases sitting between them. This CDR3 has 13 amino acids. Germline lookup yields CDR1 GTSNPN and CDR2 SVGIG (reference sequence). Supplemented by reference TRBV30 and TRBJ2-2, the full variable domain reads SQTIHQWPATLVQPVGSPLSLECTVEGTSNPNLYWYRQAAGRGLQLLFYSVGIGQISSEVPQNLSASRPQDRQFILSSKKLLLSDSGFYLCAWGKAVTGELFFGEGSRLTVL.

The chain joins TRBV2 to TRBJ1-1; 8 nucleotides line up with TRBD1. Losses at the gene ends were 1 base for V and 10 bases for J; bases not matched to a gene: 8. The germline CDR1 and CDR2 sequences are SNHLY and FYNNEI. There are 14 residues in the CDR3. The CDR3 sequence: CASSEERQGLGAFF. CDR3 nucleotides: TGTGCCAGCAGTGAAGAAAGACAGGGGTTGGGAGCTTTCTTT.

CDR3 bases: TGTGCCAGCCGAGGGGAGGGAACTGAAGCTTTCTTT. It encodes CASRGEGTEAFF. The chain combines TRBV12-3 or TRBV12-4 with TRBJ1-1, with D perhaps matching TRBD1 (5 bases). Trimming pared 8 bases from V and 5 bases from J, leaving 12 bases between. The CDR3 contains 12 residues.

This clone appeared a few times. The chain links TRBV3-1 (or the pseudogene TRBV3-2) to TRBJ2-7, with D possibly being TRBD1 (6 bases). Germline V gene lookup returns CDR1 LGHDT and CDR2 YNNKEL (reference sequence). V dropped 1 base and J dropped 9 bases, with 13 bases sitting between them. The CDR3 runs 13 residues. CDR3 coding DNA: TGTGCCAGCAGCCAAGGGGACAAAGCCCGGCAGTACTTC. Amino acids: CASSQGDKARQYF.

The genes are TRBV13 and TRBJ1-6; D not resolved. Germline-derived CDR1 and CDR2 are PRHDT and FYEKMQ (reference sequence). CDR3 size: 13 residues. V dropped 1 base and J dropped 7 bases, with 5 bases sitting between them. CDR3 DNA: TGTGCCAGCAGCTTAGATTTAAATTCACCCCTCCACTTT. Translated, it gives CASSLDLNSPLHF.

This chain connects TRBV10-2 to TRBJ2-3, with D maybe TRBD2 (6 bases). Trimming took off 5 bases at V and 5 bases at J, with 29 bases between the two ends. This CDR3 is 19 amino acids long. Germline loops: CDR1 WSHSY, CDR2 SAAADI. The CDR3 here is CASSSIGNVGGWVGDTQYF. The CDR3 DNA is TGCGCCAGCAGTTCTATAGGGAACGTTGGGGGGTGGGTAGGAGATACGCAGTATTTT.

This rearrangement joins TRBV7-2 to TRBJ2-1, with D tentatively TRBD1 (6 bases). Germline CDR1 and CDR2: SGHTA and FQGNSA. V was clipped by 5 bases and J by 0 bases, with 11 bases between them. The CDR3 spans 15 residues. CDR3 loop: CASSPTGYSYNEQFF. The CDR3 nucleotides read TGTGCCAGCAGCCCAACAGGGTACTCCTACAATGAGCAGTTCTTC.